This TCR beta chain stems from a study of Ad26.COV2.S vaccination and SARS-CoV-2 variants. Study-wide results and caveats: Responses of spike-specific T cells (both CD8+ and CD4+) reportedly showed substantial breadth after vaccination. Vaccine recipients showed a spike-specific TCR breadth that was higher than in placebo recipients. Researchers cautioned that TCR breadth and depth analyses may have underestimated total T cell responses. People who got the vaccine or the placebo had similar non-spike TCR breadth.

This table comes from immunoSEQ multiplex PCR, and its TCRdb copy is limited to in-frame clones, with some not included. Among around 350,000 clones listed, about 92% were seen once. A note on this clone: The antigen is unknown.

Germline V gives CDR1 SGHVS, CDR2 FNYEAQ. The CDR3 consists of 18 residues. The V end lost 4 bases, the J end lost 0 bases, and 18 bases lay between the germline ends. This sequence joins TRBV7-6 and TRBJ2-2; D may correspond to TRBD1 or TRBD2 (5 bases each). The specimen comprised peripheral blood, sampled after recovery from COVID-19. The origin of this receptor is a human donor who had recovered from COVID-19. In DNA, the CDR3 is TGTGCCAGCAGCTCTCCCTTAACCGGGACCGCGAACACCGGGGAGCTGTTTTTT. Its protein is CASSSPLTGTANTGELFF.